Following are 13 T cell receptor beta chains from one sample sequenced in a study of control samples from healthy donors and cancer patients (dated by TCRdb to 2020 to 2021). Libraries were prepared through the immunoSEQ multiplex PCR assay. TCRdb took over this immuneACCESS table, retaining in-frame rearrangements with V and J assigned. Such tables are incomplete; in checked studies, under half of the missing clones stem from an unresolved V gene, and the remainder is unexplained. Recorded for this sample are tens of thousands of clones; 70% to 90% of them occurred a single time. The ten largest account for under 2.5% of the sample. The sequenced material came from PBMCs. The receptors derive from a woman in her sixties with head and neck cancer.

This clone was seen a single time. J is TRBJ1-4 and V is TRBV5-1; a possible D gene is TRBD1 (6 bases). Trimming removed 4 bases at V and 7 bases at J, with 14 bases between. CDR3 length equals 14 residues. Germline assignment: CDR1 SGHRS and CDR2 YFSETQ. For the CDR3, the DNA is TGCGCCAGCAGCCCGGGGGGGCCGGGTGAAAAACTGTTTTTT. Residues: CASSPGGPGEKLFF.

This chain links TRBV2 with TRBJ1-1, with 8 positions matching TRBD1. Germline CDR1 is SNHLY and CDR2 is FYNNEI. The CDR3 contains 18 residues. Unmatched junction bases numbered 11, after V lost 2 bases and J lost 0 bases. CDR3 protein: CASSEYWDRITVNTEAFF. The CDR3 DNA sequence: TGTGCCAGCAGTGAATATTGGGACAGGATTACCGTGAACACTGAAGCTTTCTTT. Full variable domain (outside the CDR3, taken from reference TRBV2 and TRBJ1-1): EPEVTQTPSHQVTQMGQEVILRCVPISNHLYFYWYRQILGQKVEFLVSFYNNEISEKSEIFDDQFSVERPDGSNFTLKIRSTKLEDSAMYFCASSEYWDRITVNTEAFFGQGTRLTVV.

This clone was recorded once. The J gene is TRBJ2-1, the V gene TRBV6-1; 13 bases agree with TRBD2. With V trimmed by 1 base and J by 7 bases, 7 bases remained unmatched. The CDR3 runs to 17 residues. CDR1 MNHNS and CDR2 SASEGT come from the germline V gene. The CDR3 here is CASSEVTGTSGKNEQFF. CDR3 DNA sequence: TGTGCCAGCAGTGAAGTTACCGGGACTAGCGGGAAGAATGAGCAGTTCTTC.

The chain uses TRBV18 and TRBJ2-1; 8 bases fit TRBD1. Trimming at V came to 6 bases and at J to 2 bases, leaving 9 bases not matched to a gene. The CDR3 has 16 residues. CDR1 is KGHSH, CDR2 LQKENI, per germline. This CDR3 reads CASSENRGVTYNEQFF. The DNA for the CDR3 is TGTGCCAGCTCGGAAAACAGGGGGGTAACCTACAATGAGCAGTTCTTC. The full variable domain, rest sourced from reference TRBV18 and TRBJ2-1, is NAGVMQNPRHLVRRRGQEARLRCSPMKGHSHVYWYRQLPEEGLKFMVYLQKENIIDESGMPKERFSAEFPKEGPSILRIQQVVRGDSAAYFCASSENRGVTYNEQFFGPGTRLTVL.

This clone was detected only a few times. Compared with germline, one end of the junction differs, possibly owing to a read error. The V gene is TRBV9, the J gene TRBJ2-3; 9 nucleotides align to TRBD1. Germline loops: CDR1 SGDLS, CDR2 YYNGEE. The CDR3 runs 13 residues. The chain's CDR3 is CASSQLSGTGPTF. The CDR3 DNA sequence: TGTGCCAGCAGCCAGCTATCGGGGACAGGGCCAACTTTT. Complete variable domain (other parts from reference TRBV9 and TRBJ2-3): DSGVTQTPKHLITATGQRVTLRCSPRSGDLSVYWYQQSLDQGLQFLIQYYNGEERAKGNILERFSAQQFPDLHSELNLSSLELGDSALYFCASSQLSGTGPTFGPGTRLTVL.

The chain is built from TRBV7-2 and TRBJ2-2, with TRBD1 matching over 9 bases. This CDR3 spans 15 amino acids. The V gene's germline CDR1 is SGHTA and CDR2 FQGNSA. V shed 5 bases, J shed 7 bases, and the junction held 8 bases outside the gene matches. CDR3 protein: CASSRTGGVGGELFF. The CDR3, as DNA: TGTGCCAGCAGCAGAACAGGGGGCGTAGGCGGGGAGCTGTTTTTT.

The rearrangement links TRBV11-2 to TRBJ1-1; D is undetermined. V lost 1 base to trimming and J lost 2 bases, with 11 bases between them. Germline assignment: CDR1 SGHAT and CDR2 FQNNGV. The CDR3 is 15 residues long. The CDR3 DNA sequence: TGTGCCAGCAGCTTAGCCGGTCCGACTAACACTGAAGCTTTCTTT. Its protein product is CASSLAGPTNTEAFF. Drawing the rest from reference TRBV11-2 and TRBJ1-1, the complete variable domain is EAGVAQSPRYKIIEKRQSVAFWCNPISGHATLYWYQQILGQGPKLLIQFQNNGVVDDSQLPKDRFSAERLKGVDSTLKIQPAKLEDSAVYLCASSLAGPTNTEAFFGQGTRLTVV.

The CDR3 sequence: CASSLLAATNTGELFF. CDR3 coding DNA: TGTGCCAGCAGTCTACTAGCGGCAACGAACACCGGGGAGCTGTTTTTT. The chain carries TRBV2 and TRBJ2-2; 8 nucleotides line up with TRBD2. CDR1 and CDR2 (germline): SNHLY, FYNNEI. The CDR3 length is 16 residues. With 5 bases clipped from V and 0 bases from J, the junction kept 5 bases outside the gene matches. The full variable domain, in which reference TRBV2 and TRBJ2-2 provide the parts outside the CDR3, is EPEVTQTPSHQVTQMGQEVILRCVPISNHLYFYWYRQILGQKVEFLVSFYNNEISEKSEIFDDQFSVERPDGSNFTLKIRSTKLEDSAMYFCASSLLAATNTGELFFGEGSRLTVL.

The chain couples TRBV4-1 to TRBJ2-1; D might be TRBD2 (6 bases). The CDR3 totals 16 residues. Trimming took off 1 base at V and 3 bases at J, with 13 bases between the two ends. Germline assignment: CDR1 MGHRA and CDR2 YSYEKL. Written as DNA, the CDR3 is TGCGCCAGCAGCCAAGGGTTAGCGGAATTCTACAATGAGCAGTTCTTC. Its translation is CASSQGLAEFYNEQFF.

The V gene is TRBV19, the J gene TRBJ2-2; TRBD1 matches at 10 bases. Germline CDR1 is LNHDA and CDR2 is SQIVND (reference sequence). The CDR3 runs 18 residues. J lost 5 bases, V lost 3 bases, and 12 bases had no gene match. CDR3 bases: TGTGCCAGTAGTATGGGATCTCGAATGGGACAGGGGACCGGGGAGCTGTTTTTT. Amino acids: CASSMGSRMGQGTGELFF.

V and J are TRBV5-4 and TRBJ2-7; TRBD1 aligns across 7 bases. Germline assignment: CDR1 SGHNT and CDR2 YYREEE (reference sequence). This CDR3 contains 14 residues. Trimming removed 2 bases from V and 2 bases from J; junction bases left unmatched: 4. The CDR3 here is CASSLRTGPYEQYF. The DNA for the CDR3 is TGTGCCAGCAGCTTACGGACAGGACCCTACGAGCAGTACTTC.

A single count supports this clone. The chain employs TRBV3-1 (or the pseudogene TRBV3-2) and TRBJ2-7, with 10 bases that match TRBD1. This CDR3 has 18 amino acids. Unmatched junction bases numbered 16, after V lost 1 base and J lost 7 bases. Germline CDR1 reads LGHDT; CDR2 reads YNNKEL (reference sequence). CDR3 in amino acids: CASSQVGLLGQGMREQYF. The CDR3 DNA reads as TGTGCCAGCAGCCAAGTTGGCTTGTTGGGACAGGGGATGAGGGAGCAGTACTTC.

The V gene is TRBV29-1, the J gene TRBJ2-7, with TRBD2 matching 10 bases. Germline CDR1 and CDR2: SQVTM and ANQGSEA. The V gene end was trimmed by 5 bases and the J gene end by 3 bases; junction bases not matched to a gene: 4. CDR3 length: 13 amino acids. This chain's CDR3 is CSVPSGRNYEQYF. The CDR3 DNA is TGCAGCGTTCCTAGCGGGAGAAACTACGAGCAGTACTTC.